This TCR beta chain was observed in a study of Ad26.COV2.S vaccination and SARS-CoV-2 variants. Whole-study results and caveats: Breadth, reportedly substantial, characterized the spike-specific CD8+ and CD4+ T cell responses after vaccination. The TCR breadth and depth analyses may have produced an underestimate of total T cell responses.

Treatment here: some 19 received Ad26.COV2.S at low or high dose, single or two shots; several received placebo; per-sample allocation not given. Sampling happened 63 days after the first vaccine or placebo injection. Concerning this clone itself: Its antigen is as yet unknown.

Repertoires were generated with immunoSEQ multiplex PCR, while TCRdb's copy carries only in-frame clones and drops some. Of about 410,000 clones listed, about 85% are singletons. This receptor was obtained from a person between 18 and 65 years old who received the Ad26.COV2.S COVID-19 vaccine or a placebo. The sequenced sample was peripheral blood, obtained in a trial of Ad26.COV2.S vaccine versus placebo.

CDR3 in DNA: TGTGCCAGTAGTATCCGGGACTTCGGAGATACGCAGTATTTT. This codes for CASSIRDFGDTQYF. The chain couples TRBV19 to TRBJ2-3; the D gene is possibly TRBD2 (6 bases). The CDR3 spans 14 residues. CDR1 is LNHDA, CDR2 SQIVND, per germline (reference sequence). Trimming shortened V by 3 bases and J by 5 bases, and 12 bases separated the two germline ends.